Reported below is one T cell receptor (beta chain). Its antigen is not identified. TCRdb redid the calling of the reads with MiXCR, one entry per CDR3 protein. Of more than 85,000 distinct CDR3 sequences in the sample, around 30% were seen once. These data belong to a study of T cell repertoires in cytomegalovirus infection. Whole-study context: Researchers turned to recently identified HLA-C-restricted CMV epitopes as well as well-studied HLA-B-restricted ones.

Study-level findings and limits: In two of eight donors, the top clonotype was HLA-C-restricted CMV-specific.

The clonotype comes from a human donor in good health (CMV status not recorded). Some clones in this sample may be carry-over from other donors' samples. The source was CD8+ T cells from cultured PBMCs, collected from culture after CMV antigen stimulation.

The CDR3: CASSLGQGFNTEAFF. The CDR3 nucleotides read TGTGCCAGTAGTTTAGGACAGGGATTTAACACTGAAGCTTTCTTT. The chain links TRBV19 to TRBJ1-1; 8 bases map to TRBD1. CDR1 LNHDA and CDR2 SQIVND come from the germline V gene (reference sequence). Trimming took 5 bases from V and 2 from J; bases not matched to a gene: 7. This CDR3 contains 15 residues.